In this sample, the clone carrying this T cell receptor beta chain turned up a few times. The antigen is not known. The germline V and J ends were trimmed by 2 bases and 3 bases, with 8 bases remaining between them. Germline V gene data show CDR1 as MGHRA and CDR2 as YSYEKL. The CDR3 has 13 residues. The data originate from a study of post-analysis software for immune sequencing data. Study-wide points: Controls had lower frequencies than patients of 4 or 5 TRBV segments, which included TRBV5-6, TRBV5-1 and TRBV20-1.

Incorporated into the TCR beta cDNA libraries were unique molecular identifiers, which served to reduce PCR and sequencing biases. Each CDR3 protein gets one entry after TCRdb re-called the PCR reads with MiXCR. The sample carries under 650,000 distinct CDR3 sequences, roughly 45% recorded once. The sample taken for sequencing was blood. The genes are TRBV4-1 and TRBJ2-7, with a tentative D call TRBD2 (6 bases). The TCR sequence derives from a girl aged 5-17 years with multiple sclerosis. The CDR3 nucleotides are TGCGCCAGCAGCCAAACTAGCTACTACGAGCAGTACTTC. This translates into CASSQTSYYEQYF.